This TCR beta chain was recovered during a study of T cells after yellow fever vaccination. This clonotype was picked up many times. Its antigen is unidentified. Study observations and caveats: Abundant clonotypes from the bulk population could get into FACS-sorted repertoires as contaminants.

5'RACE template switching added a universal primer site and UMIs to TCR cDNA. TCRdb processed the 5' RACE reads anew with MiXCR; each CDR3 protein has one entry. The table lists around 320,000 distinct CDR3 sequences, approximately 4% of them singletons, with roughly a fifth in the top ten. The CDR3 runs to 15 residues. Germline assignment: CDR1 MNHEY and CDR2 SVGAGI. The V and J ends lost 5 bases and 6 bases, in that order; junction bases with no gene match: 9. This TCR came from a man between 18 and 35 years old who received the YFV17D yellow fever vaccine. The sequences come from PBMCs, collected 15 days after the yellow fever booster vaccination. The chain employs TRBV6-5 and TRBJ2-3, with 9 bases that match TRBD2. This CDR3 is CASSPLTSGWDTQYF. The CDR3 DNA reads as TGTGCCAGCAGTCCCCTGACTAGCGGATGGGATACGCAGTATTTT.